The next 23 T cell receptor beta chains were all read from a single sample in a study of CD8 T cells in Susac syndrome. Random hexamers were used to reverse transcribe the RNA input (about 0.45 to 1 ug). One entry per CDR3 protein, called by TCRdb with MiXCR from the immunoSEQ multiplex PCR reads. Of about 200,000 distinct CDR3 sequences listed, approximately 95% are singletons. The sample consisted of CD4+ T cells from PBMCs. The receptors were sampled from a human donor with multiple sclerosis.

In its sample, this clonotype was seen once. The rearrangement links TRBV29-1 to TRBJ1-1; D not certain. V lost 6 bases and J lost 1, with 15 bases in between. The CDR3 contains 14 residues. CDR1 and CDR2 (germline): SQVTM, ANQGSEA. The CDR3 DNA reads TGCAGCGTGAGAGGATCTGACTCGAACACTGAAGCTTTCTTT. Translating it yields CSVRGSDSNTEAFF.

The genes are TRBV10-3 and TRBJ2-3; 11 bases line up with TRBD2. The V gene's germline CDR1 is ENHRY and CDR2 SYGVKD. This CDR3 is 17 amino acids long. Trimming took 0 bases from V and 4 from J; bases not matched to a gene: 6. Written as DNA, the CDR3 is TGTGCCATCAGTGAGTCAGGTAGCGGGGGGGCCGCAGATACGCAGTATTTT. Encoded protein: CAISESGSGGAADTQYF.

V and J are TRBV5-6 and TRBJ2-1; 9 bases are a match to TRBD1. V trimming: 4 bases; J trimming: 5 bases; junction bases outside the gene matches: 4. Germline CDR1 and CDR2: SGHDT and YYEEEE. This CDR3 has 14 amino acids. The CDR3 region has the DNA TGTGCCAGCAGCCGGACAGGGGACAACAATGAGCAGTTCTTC. Its translation is CASSRTGDNNEQFF.

V gene TRBV7-8 combines with J gene TRBJ1-2; 7 bases are shared with TRBD1. This CDR3 has 17 residues. Germline trimming cut 4 bases from V and 0 bases from J; bases unmatched to any gene: 11. Germline V CDR1 and CDR2: SGHVS, FQNEAQ. CDR3 loop: CASSSREDRLSNYGYTF. The CDR3 DNA reads TGTGCCAGCAGCTCAAGGGAGGACAGGCTATCTAACTATGGCTACACCTTC.

The CDR3: CASSVQGNTGELFF. In nucleotides, the CDR3 is TGTGCCAGCAGCGTACAGGGGAACACCGGGGAGCTGTTTTTT. The chain carries TRBV9 and TRBJ2-2; maybe TRBD1 (5 bases). CDR1 SGDLS and CDR2 YYNGEE come from the germline V gene. V was pared by 1 base and J by 1 base, with 5 bases between. The CDR3 covers 14 residues.

The chain couples TRBV3-1 to TRBJ2-7, with D perhaps matching TRBD1 (5 bases). Trimming took 4 bases from V and 5 from J, leaving 9 bases between them. Germline loops: CDR1 LGHDT, CDR2 YNNKEL (reference sequence). The CDR3 sequence is 12 residues long. The CDR3 sequence: CASSPTENEQYF. CDR3 sequence (DNA): TGTGCCAGCAGCCCGACAGAAAACGAGCAGTACTTC.

V gene TRBV3-1 combines with J gene TRBJ2-5; 7 bases agree with TRBD2. Unmatched junction bases numbered 8, after V lost 3 bases and J lost 4 bases. Germline V gene sequence: CDR1 LGHDT, CDR2 YNNKEL (reference sequence). This CDR3 is 15 amino acids long. The DNA for the CDR3 is TGTGCCAGCAGCCATGCCGGGAGCGGGGCAGAGACCCAGTACTTC. This codes for CASSHAGSGAETQYF.

Only one count was recorded for this clonotype. The gene calls are TRBV27 and TRBJ1-6; TRBD1 might be the D (5 bases). Germline CDR1 and CDR2: MNHEY and SMNVEV (reference sequence). The CDR3 contains 15 residues. V was cut by 6 bases and J by 10 bases, with 19 bases left in between. The CDR3 loop is CASRSPGRKASPLHF. The CDR3 nucleotides are TGTGCCAGCAGATCACCGGGACGGAAGGCCTCACCCCTCCACTTT.

In DNA, the CDR3 is TGTGCCAGCAGCCAACCAGGGCCTCCGGGACTAACAACAGATACGCAGTATTTT. As protein: CASSQPGPPGLTTDTQYF. The gene calls are TRBV3-1 and TRBJ2-3, with TRBD2 matching 7 bases. This CDR3 contains 18 residues. The V and J ends lost 2 bases and 3 bases, in that order; junction bases with no gene match: 14. The V gene's germline CDR1 is LGHDT and CDR2 YNNKEL (reference sequence).

The chain carries TRBV29-1 and TRBJ1-2; a possible D gene is TRBD1 (6 bases). CDR3 size: 11 residues. V was pared by 7 bases and J by 8 bases, with 14 bases between. CDR1 is SQVTM, CDR2 ANQGSEA, per germline. The CDR3 loop is CSAARGEGYTF. The CDR3 DNA reads TGCAGCGCTGCCAGGGGAGAAGGCTACACCTTC.

This sequence joins TRBV30 and TRBJ1-1, with D maybe TRBD1 (5 bases). This CDR3 is 13 amino acids long. Germline CDR1 GTSNPN, CDR2 SVGIG (reference sequence). Trimming took off 7 bases at V and 6 bases at J, with 18 bases between the two ends. DNA for the CDR3: TGTGCCTCTCGGGGGGATATTGAACCTGAAGCTTTCTTT. It encodes CASRGDIEPEAFF.

CDR3 protein: CATSTLATGIYGYTF. The CDR3 DNA follows: TGTGCCACCAGCACACTCGCAACAGGAATCTATGGCTACACCTTC. The chain links TRBV15 to TRBJ1-2, with a possible D match to TRBD1 (5 bases). The germline gives CDR1 LNHNV, CDR2 YYDKDF (reference sequence). Trimming took off 4 bases at V and 4 bases at J, with 16 bases between the two ends. The CDR3 runs to 15 residues.

This chain joins TRBV11-3 and TRBJ2-1, with D maybe TRBD1 (5 bases). Trimming removed 1 base at V and 7 bases at J, with 8 bases between. This CDR3 region has 13 residues. Germline assignment: CDR1 SGHNT and CDR2 YENEEA. CDR3: CASSLGRGNEQFF. CDR3 sequence (DNA): TGTGCCAGCAGCTTAGGAAGGGGTAATGAGCAGTTCTTC. Looking up the rest from reference TRBV11-3 and TRBJ2-1 gives the full variable domain: EAGVVQSPRYKIIEKKQPVAFWCNPISGHNTLYWYLQNLGQGPELLIRYENEEAVDDSQLPKDRFSAERLKGVDSTLKIQPAELGDSAVYLCASSLGRGNEQFFGPGTRLTVL.

This chain connects TRBV6-5 to TRBJ2-3; tentatively, D is TRBD1 (6 bases). Looked up from germline, CDR1 is MNHEY and CDR2 is SVGAGI. The V end lost 10 bases, the J end lost 4 bases, and 12 bases lay between the germline ends. There are 12 residues in the CDR3. The CDR3 region is CATQDRADTQYF. Written as DNA, the CDR3 is TGTGCCACCCAGGACAGAGCAGATACGCAGTATTTT.

The rearrangement links TRBV10-3 to TRBJ2-1; 12 bases line up with TRBD2. CDR1 and CDR2 (germline): ENHRY, SYGVKD. The CDR3 runs to 16 residues. J lost 8 bases, V lost 0 bases, and 5 bases had no gene match. This chain's CDR3 is CAISESRTSGADEQFF. CDR3 nucleotides: TGTGCCATCAGTGAGTCGAGGACTAGCGGGGCGGATGAGCAGTTCTTC.

The rearrangement joins TRBV20-1 to TRBJ1-1; D unresolved. The germline V gene encodes CDR1 DFQATT and CDR2 SNEGSKA (reference sequence). Trimming left V 0 bases short and J 11 bases short, with 16 bases between. This CDR3 contains 13 residues. Here the CDR3 DNA reads TGCAGTGCTAGAGAATACAGTGAGAGGGAGGCTTTCTTT. This sequence encodes CSAREYSEREAFF.

This clonotype showed up just once. The rearrangement joins TRBV20-1 to TRBJ1-1; tentatively, D is TRBD1 (5 bases). V lost 4 bases, J lost 3 bases, and 18 bases lay in between. The CDR3 runs 15 residues. The germline V gene encodes CDR1 DFQATT and CDR2 SNEGSKA (reference sequence). CDR3 protein: CSAKAGYGGDTEAFF. DNA for the CDR3: TGCAGTGCTAAGGCAGGATATGGGGGTGACACTGAAGCTTTCTTT.

The V and J genes are TRBV27 and TRBJ1-5; D gene ambiguous. The CDR3 length is 15 residues. Germline loops: CDR1 MNHEY, CDR2 SMNVEV (reference sequence). The V and J ends lost 6 bases and 0 bases respectively, with 12 bases between them. The CDR3 protein is CASRLSEGSNQPQHF. The CDR3 coding sequence is TGTGCCAGCAGGCTCTCCGAGGGTAGCAATCAGCCCCAGCATTTT.

The chain is built from TRBV6-1 and TRBJ2-3; D ambiguous. V lost 1 base and J lost 7, with 3 bases in between. There are 11 residues in the CDR3. Germline lookup yields CDR1 MNHNS and CDR2 SASEGT. CDR3 loop: CASSEGNTQYF. In DNA form, the CDR3 reads TGTGCCAGCAGTGAAGGAAATACGCAGTATTTT.

The V call is TRBV18, the J call TRBJ1-5, with D possibly being TRBD1 (5 bases). Germline assignment: CDR1 KGHSH and CDR2 LQKENI. The CDR3 runs to 18 residues. The V gene lost 1 base and the J gene lost 0 bases, with 16 bases spanning the gap. CDR3 bases: TGTGCCAGCTCACCACTGGGTGGATGGGGGGATAGCAATCAGCCCCAGCATTTT. This gives the protein CASSPLGGWGDSNQPQHF.

The chain recombines TRBV28 with TRBJ1-1; tentative D call: TRBD1 (6 bases). CDR3 size: 14 residues. Trimming took 6 bases from V and 3 from J, leaving 14 bases between them. Germline V gene sequence: CDR1 MDHEN, CDR2 SYDVKM. The chain's CDR3 is CASRQGGEHTEAFF. The CDR3 DNA reads TGTGCCAGCAGGCAAGGGGGGGAACACACTGAAGCTTTCTTT.

This clonotype was found once. The chain links TRBV15 to TRBJ2-3, with D unclear. CDR1 is LNHNV and CDR2 is YYDKDF in the germline V gene (reference sequence). Trimming shortened V by 3 bases and J by 9 bases, and 7 bases separated the two germline ends. This CDR3 has 11 amino acids. CDR3 nucleotides: TGTGCCACCAGCAGGGTCAGGACGCAGTATTTT. Residues: CATSRVRTQYF.

This chain joins TRBV20-1 and TRBJ2-3; TRBD2 matches 14 bases. The CDR3 consists of 16 residues. V shed 2 bases, J shed 2 bases, and the junction held 3 bases outside the gene matches. Looked up from germline, CDR1 is DFQATT and CDR2 is SNEGSKA (reference sequence). The CDR3 bases are TGCAGTGCTAGACGGACTAGCGGGGGGCTCACAGATACGCAGTATTTT. Its translation: CSARRTSGGLTDTQYF.